Sequencing of this TCR beta chain was carried out in a study of blood T cell repertoires in COVID-19. Study as a whole: Some COVID-19 samples were acute and others convalescent; all came from the United States, Italy and Spain. Sources were T cells, B-cell-depleted T cells, or PBMCs; the material itself was cDNA or gDNA.

Seattle enrolled patients during active infection and tracked them longitudinally. Study processing details: Estimated nucleated cell counts came from reference gene primer amplification. Assay: immunoSEQ multiplex PCR; the TCRdb copy retains only in-frame clones and omits some. That table is the source of V, J and clone size, and D and trimming were worked out from the DNA. The data show 220,000 or so clones, with roughly 92% seen just once and around 0.85% held by the top ten. V was clipped by 4 bases and J by 6 bases, with 16 bases between them. Germline CDR1 reads SNHLY; CDR2 reads FYNNEI. The length of the CDR3 is 15 residues.

The sequence came from a man aged 55 to 70 with COVID-19, enrolled during active disease. The specimen sequenced was peripheral blood. The chain links TRBV2 to TRBJ1-5; D uncertain. The CDR3 here is CASSVEGLSGQPQHF. CDR3 nucleotide sequence: TGTGCCAGCAGTGTCGAGGGTCTGAGTGGTCAGCCCCAGCATTTT.